The 23 T cell receptor beta chains below were found in one sample sequenced in a study of cytotoxic CD8 clonotypes in ibrutinib-treated CLL. Using immunoSEQ multiplex PCR, the repertoire was profiled, and TCRdb retains in-frame clones only, with some absent. Among fewer than 200,000 clones listed, about 84% were seen once. The specimen comprised PBMCs, sampled after 24 months of ibrutinib treatment. These receptors came from a human donor with chronic lymphocytic leukemia.

The V and J genes are TRBV6-1 and TRBJ2-3; no firm D call. V was trimmed by 7 bases and J by 4 bases, leaving 12 bases between them. The CDR3 covers 13 residues. Per the germline V gene, CDR1 is MNHNS and CDR2 is SASEGT. The CDR3 is CASTKTTADTQYF. The CDR3 bases are TGTGCCAGCACAAAGACGACCGCAGATACGCAGTATTTT.

J is TRBJ2-5 and V is TRBV23-1; no clear D. TRBV23-1 falls under the ORF class, with uncertain function. V lost 10 bases and J 3 bases, leaving 15 bases between the germline ends. The CDR3 runs to 13 residues. The CDR3 DNA reads as TGCGCCACCCGAGAGGCTCCTAAAGAGACCCAGTACTTC. This gives the protein CATREAPKETQYF.

This clone was picked up one time. The chain is built from TRBV2 and TRBJ2-7; no clear D gene. Germline V gene lookup returns CDR1 SNHLY and CDR2 FYNNEI. This CDR3 is 17 amino acids long. V was cut by 2 bases and J by 0 bases, with 17 bases left in between. Here the CDR3 reads CASSESARELSSYEQYF. Here the CDR3 DNA reads TGTGCCAGCAGTGAATCTGCCAGAGAGCTGTCCTCCTACGAGCAGTACTTC.

V and J are TRBV6-5 and TRBJ1-1; unclear D gene. The CDR3 runs 13 residues. Trimming removed 2 bases at V and 1 base at J, with 5 bases between. CDR1 is MNHEY and CDR2 is SVGAGI in the germline V gene. The CDR3 sequence is CASSYRGNTEAFF. CDR3 sequence (DNA): TGTGCCAGCAGTTACCGGGGGAACACTGAAGCTTTCTTT.

This chain links TRBV5-6 with TRBJ2-7; D ambiguous. CDR3 length: 13 residues. V was shortened by 4 bases and J by 4 bases, with 12 bases between the two germline ends. Germline assignment: CDR1 SGHDT and CDR2 YYEEEE. CDR3 in amino acids: CASSVKGGYEQYF. The CDR3 nucleotides are TGTGCCAGCAGCGTGAAGGGTGGTTACGAGCAGTACTTC.

The genes are TRBV27 and TRBJ1-1, with a tentative D call TRBD1 (5 bases). The germline CDR1 and CDR2 sequences are MNHEY and SMNVEV (reference sequence). Trimming took off 4 bases at V and 7 bases at J, with 13 bases between the two ends. The CDR3 spans 13 residues. The CDR3 sequence: CASSSLRQSEAFF. The CDR3 nucleotides read TGTGCCAGCAGTTCCCTCCGACAGAGTGAAGCTTTCTTT.

The V call is TRBV7-8, the J call TRBJ1-5; perhaps TRBD1 as D (6 bases). V was shortened by 7 bases and J by 4 bases, with 11 bases between the two germline ends. The CDR3 length is 13 residues. Germline values: CDR1 SGHVS, CDR2 FQNEAQ. DNA of the CDR3: TGTGCCAGCACCAGAGGGGGGAATCAGCCCCAGCATTTT. Amino acids: CASTRGGNQPQHF.

The J gene is TRBJ2-7, the V gene TRBV11-1; D ambiguous. The V gene lost 1 base and the J gene lost 2 bases, with 18 bases spanning the gap. The CDR3 spans 17 residues. Germline V gene sequence: CDR1 SGHAT, CDR2 FQDESV (reference sequence). Here the CDR3 DNA reads TGTGCCAGCAGCTTAGGTGTGGTCATTGGTCAACCCTACGAGCAGTACTTC. This translates into CASSLGVVIGQPYEQYF.

This clone was observed a few times. The chain uses TRBV9 and TRBJ1-1, with D uncertain. The CDR3 is 14 amino acids. V was shortened by 1 base and J by 0 bases, with 7 bases between the two germline ends. Germline V lookup: CDR1 SGDLS, CDR2 YYNGEE. The CDR3 here is CASSVIAVNTEAFF. In DNA, the CDR3 is TGTGCCAGCAGCGTAATTGCGGTGAACACTGAAGCTTTCTTT. Together with reference TRBV9 and TRBJ1-1, the CDR3 gives the full variable domain: DSGVTQTPKHLITATGQRVTLRCSPRSGDLSVYWYQQSLDQGLQFLIQYYNGEERAKGNILERFSAQQFPDLHSELNLSSLELGDSALYFCASSVIAVNTEAFFGQGTRLTVV.

The chain couples TRBV9 to TRBJ1-4, with unresolved D. V lost 3 bases to trimming and J lost 10 bases, with 16 bases between them. CDR1 and CDR2 from the germline V gene are SGDLS and YYNGEE. This CDR3 has 14 amino acids. The CDR3 DNA follows: TGTGCCAGCAGCGCAGCCCCCGGGGTAGGAAAACTGTTTTTT. Its protein is CASSAAPGVGKLFF.

This chain connects TRBV11-2 to TRBJ2-7; TRBD2 is a possible D gene (5 bases). The CDR3 length is 13 residues. Trimming stripped 8 bases from V and 6 bases from J, with 17 bases between. The germline CDR1 and CDR2 sequences are SGHAT and FQNNGV. CDR3 sequence reads: CASGMETMGEQYF. The CDR3 DNA sequence: TGTGCCAGCGGAATGGAGACTATGGGCGAGCAGTACTTC. The whole variable domain, filled in from reference TRBV11-2 and TRBJ2-7, reads EAGVAQSPRYKIIEKRQSVAFWCNPISGHATLYWYQQILGQGPKLLIQFQNNGVVDDSQLPKDRFSAERLKGVDSTLKIQPAKLEDSAVYLCASGMETMGEQYFGPGTRLTVT.

This clone has just a few counts. The chain joins TRBV18 to TRBJ2-6, with unresolved D. Looked up from germline, CDR1 is KGHSH and CDR2 is LQKENI. The CDR3 is 17 amino acids. V dropped 4 bases and J dropped 0 bases, with 13 bases sitting between them. CDR3 sequence: CASSLTPMGSGANVLTF. The CDR3 nucleotides are TGTGCCAGCTCACTCACTCCGATGGGCTCTGGGGCCAACGTCCTGACTTTC.

The chain links TRBV19 to TRBJ2-3; 7 bases match TRBD1. The J segment lost 0 bases and the V segment lost 6 bases, leaving 3 bases of the junction unmatched. CDR3 length: 14 amino acids. Per the germline V gene, CDR1 is LNHDA and CDR2 is SQIVND (reference sequence). The CDR3, as DNA: TGTGCCAGTAGCGGACAGGCTAGCACAGATACGCAGTATTTT. Translating it yields CASSGQASTDTQYF. Supplemented by reference TRBV19 and TRBJ2-3, the full variable domain reads DGGITQSPKYLFRKEGQNVTLSCEQNLNHDAMYWYRQDPGQGLRLIYYSQIVNDFQKGDIAEGYSVSREKKESFPLTVTSAQKNPTAFYLCASSGQASTDTQYFGPGTRLTVL.

The V call is TRBV7-2, the J call TRBJ1-1, with D possibly TRBD1 on 6 matching bases. The germline V gene has CDR1 SGHTA and CDR2 FQGNSA. CDR3 length: 13 residues. V lost 10 bases to trimming and J lost 1 base, with 13 bases between them. DNA of the CDR3: TGTGCCACCTCAGGGGTAAGGAACACTGAAGCTTTCTTT. It translates to CATSGVRNTEAFF.

The chain joins TRBV7-9 to TRBJ1-5; no clear D. The CDR3 has 16 amino acids. V was pared by 0 bases and J by 4 bases, with 13 bases between. Germline assignment: CDR1 SEHNR and CDR2 FQNEAQ (reference sequence). The CDR3 coding sequence is TGTGCCAGCAGCTTAGCTCGGCAGGCGGGAAATCAGCCCCAGCATTTT. Translating gives CASSLARQAGNQPQHF.

V usage is TRBV9 and J usage is TRBJ1-4, with D possibly matching TRBD1 (6 bases). V lost 0 bases and J 8 bases, leaving 14 bases between the germline ends. Per the germline V gene, CDR1 is SGDLS and CDR2 is YYNGEE. This CDR3 comprises 15 residues. The CDR3 bases are TGTGCCAGCAGCGTAGCTACAGGGTACGGGGAAAAACTGTTTTTT. Translated: CASSVATGYGEKLFF.

This chain links TRBV6-5 with TRBJ2-7, with 13 bases aligning to TRBD2. V dropped 2 bases and J dropped 1; count of bases not matched to a gene: 2. The CDR3 is 16 residues long. Germline values: CDR1 MNHEY, CDR2 SVGAGI. For the CDR3, the DNA is TGTGCCAGCAGTTACCTGGGACTAGCGGGATCCTACGAGCAGTACTTC. It codes for CASSYLGLAGSYEQYF.

The chain carries TRBV28 and TRBJ1-3; the D is unclear. Germline lookup yields CDR1 MDHEN and CDR2 SYDVKM. V gave up 6 bases and J gave up 5 bases, with 5 bases separating them. CDR3 length: 11 amino acids. The CDR3 DNA reads TGTGCCAGCAGCAAGAGAAACACCATATATTTT. Protein sequence: CASSKRNTIYF. The variable domain in full, with the rest retrieved from reference TRBV28 and TRBJ1-3, is DVKVTQSSRYLVKRTGEKVFLECVQDMDHENMFWYRQDPGLGLRLIYFSYDVKMKEKGDIPEGYSVSREKKERFSLILESASTNQTSMYLCASSKRNTIYFGEGSWLTVV.

The V and J genes are TRBV11-2 and TRBJ1-4, with TRBD1 matching over 8 bases. Germline CDR1 SGHAT, CDR2 FQNNGV. V shed 5 bases and J 5 bases; nucleotides not matched to a gene: 4. This CDR3 comprises 14 residues. The CDR3 nucleotides read TGTGCCAGCAGCCCGTGGACAGGGAATGAAAAACTGTTTTTT. Amino acids: CASSPWTGNEKLFF.

This clone occurred a few times. This sequence joins TRBV19 and TRBJ1-2; D unresolved. This CDR3 is 15 amino acids long. In germline, CDR1 is LNHDA, CDR2 SQIVND (reference sequence). With 3 bases removed from V and 8 bases from J, the gap between germline ends came to 19 bases. The CDR3 region is CASSIATGRMEGYTF. Here the CDR3 DNA reads TGTGCCAGTAGTATTGCAACCGGGAGGATGGAGGGCTACACCTTC.

This clone was seen more than once but under ten times. The chain couples TRBV28 to TRBJ1-2; the D is unclear. V gave up 6 bases and J gave up 1 base, with 15 bases separating them. The CDR3 has 15 amino acids. Germline V gene data show CDR1 as MDHEN and CDR2 as SYDVKM. The CDR3 region has the DNA TGTGCCAGCAGCCGACCAGAACATGTTAACTATGGCTACACCTTC. Protein: CASSRPEHVNYGYTF.

The rearrangement links TRBV19 to TRBJ2-3; 7 bases are shared with TRBD1. Germline CDR1 is LNHDA and CDR2 is SQIVND (reference sequence). The junction had 12 bases not matched to a gene; V was cut back by 10 bases and J by 2 bases. The CDR3 is 15 residues long. The CDR3 bases are TGTGCCACCCGGGGCTGGGGACAGACCACAGATACGCAGTATTTT. Amino acids: CATRGWGQTTDTQYF.

The chain carries TRBV7-2 and TRBJ1-2; D may be TRBD1 (6 bases). Trimming took 0 bases from V and 11 from J, leaving 19 bases between them. CDR1 and CDR2 (germline): SGHTA, FQGNSA. The length of the CDR3 is 15 residues. This CDR3 is CASSLAQGQGRTYTF. The CDR3 nucleotides are TGTGCCAGCAGCTTAGCGCAGGGCCAGGGGCGAACTTACACCTTC.